Reported below is one T cell receptor (beta chain). There is no known antigen for this receptor. Base qualities are missing; no much larger clone stands one base away. Unmatched junction bases come to 9, with V trimmed by 3 bases and J by 2 bases. The germline V gene sets CDR1 to SGHTA and CDR2 to FQGTGA. From the cysteine up to the phenylalanine, the CDR3 has a length of 16 residues. CDR3 DNA is the only sequence kept; it has 48 bases, read in frame from the first base. The sample belongs to a study of blood T cell repertoires in COVID-19 (dated by TCRdb to the early 2020s). Describing the broader study: Collaborator samples came from the United States, Italy and Spain and covered acute and convalescent phases of COVID-19. HLA class I and class II types, where available, came from metadata supplied by the sample provider rather than from assay-based typing. The repertoires were released in a freely available public database meant as a resource for research on the immune response to SARS-CoV-2. The sample metadata nearly always contained a de-identified subject ID, COVID-19 status, age in years and sex. The samples were drawn from the first 160 participants of the ongoing ImmuneRACE study and from about 1,200 subjects provided by 6 global collaborators. The dataset comprised deeply sampled blood TCRbeta repertoires from subjects exposed to, actively infected with, or recovered from COVID-19. The material from the prospective study consisted of cDNA or gDNA derived from T cells, B-cell-depleted T cells, or PBMCs.

Overall results and qualifications from the work: Clinical and demographic metadata were provided uncurated, with the amount varying by source and participant.

Enrolling through a virtual design, the prospective study's participants ranged in age from roughly 18 to 90 years and lived across 24 United States geographic areas. In the prospective study, participants were assigned to cohorts based on the clinical history participants reported in a screening survey and a study questionnaire. Recovered participants in ImmuneRACE Cohort 3 were defined as having two consecutive negative NP/OP PCR tests, clearance from a healthcare professional, or resolution of symptoms. In the prospective study, mobile phlebotomists collected whole blood, serum and a nasopharyngeal or oropharyngeal swab from each participant. Participants in the prospective study had the option to provide additional blood draws and questionnaires over an approximately 2-month period. Before DNA extraction, blood samples from the prospective study were shipped at room temperature or frozen. TCRbeta CDR3 regions were amplified from genomic DNA by means of the immunoSEQ Assay, a bias-controlled multiplex PCR. The authors' pipeline ran thus. Within the assay, amplification of reference gene primers was used to estimate how many nucleated cells each sample contained. To quantify the absolute abundance of each unique TCRbeta CDR3 rearrangement, sequence reads were collapsed and filtered. Productive Simpson clonality was computed per sample as the square root of Simpson's diversity index over productive rearrangements. What TCRdb holds here is the immuneACCESS table cut down to in-frame rearrangements. Part of the clones is not present; checked against another copy, under half of the missing clones reflect an unresolved V gene, and the others are unexplained. V, J and clone size derive from that table, while D and trimming were established from the DNA sequence. The sample has a few hundred thousand clones on record, 81% of them singletons. The ten largest clonotypes hold approximately 8.7% of the sample.

In this chain, TRBV7-3 is recombined with TRBJ2-7, with 8 bases matching TRBD1. Sequencing input: PBMCs or T cells enriched from blood (not recorded which). The receptor comes from a man between 35 and 55 years old who had recovered from COVID-19. The DNA sequence reads TGTGCCAGCAGCTTCGGGGACAGGAGTATTACCTACGAGCAGTACTTC. Its protein reads: CASSFGDRSITYEQYF.